These T cell receptor beta chains were read from a single sample in a study of brain T cells in children with intractable seizures. Data came from immunoSEQ multiplex PCR; TCRdb stores just in-frame clones and leaves some out. Of roughly 120,000 clones in the sample, around 94% are singletons; the top ten hold 3.5% to 4%. Sample: peripheral blood, taken at surgery. These receptor sequences come from a boy younger than two with hemimegalencephaly and intractable seizures. CDR3s include the opening cysteine and the closing phenylalanine or tryptophan. D genes are given only for firm matches. Size tells how often a clone was seen (once, few, many) or the class of an expanded clone, and some rows leave it out.

j_call clone_size v_call d_call cdr3_aa cdr3_nt
TRBJ2-1 NA TRBV6-4 TRBD2 CASSDSPTSGIMFF TGTGCCAGCAGTGACTCCCCCACTAGCGGGATTATGTTCTTC
TRBJ2-1 NA TRBV6-4 NA CASSERGSSYNEQFF TGTGCCAGCAGTGAACGGGGGAGCTCCTACAATGAGCAGTTCTTC
TRBJ1-1 NA TRBV19 NA CASSILGGNTEAFF TGTGCCAGTAGTATCCTTGGGGGGAACACTGAAGCTTTCTTT
TRBJ1-4 NA TRBV6-5 NA CASSRGGNEKLFF TGTGCCAGCTCGCGGGGGGGGAATGAAAAACTGTTTTTT
TRBJ2-2 NA TRBV7-3 TRBD1 CASSTRTGKTGELFF TGTGCCAGCAGCACCAGGACAGGGAAAACCGGGGAGCTGTTTTTT
TRBJ2-1 NA TRBV2 NA CASNRDNEQFF TGTGCCAGCAACCGGGACAATGAGCAGTTCTTC
TRBJ2-1 NA TRBV27 NA CASRGQFSYNEQFF TGTGCCAGCAGAGGGCAGTTCTCCTACAATGAGCAGTTCTTC
TRBJ2-5 NA TRBV15 TRBD2 CATSARTSGGGETQYF TGTGCCACCAGCGCCCGGACTAGCGGGGGAGGAGAGACCCAGTACTTC
TRBJ1-1 NA TRBV14 TRBD1 CASSHTGQMNTEAFF TGTGCCAGCAGCCACACGGGACAGATGAACACTGAAGCTTTCTTT
TRBJ2-4 NA TRBV5-1 NA CASSPLTRGGITKNIQYF TGCGCCAGCAGCCCACTGACGAGAGGGGGTATAACCAAAAACATTCAGTACTTC
TRBJ1-2 once TRBV27 NA CASRRSGGGTSGYTF TGTGCCAGCAGACGGAGTGGGGGAGGAACTAGTGGCTACACCTTC
TRBJ1-2 NA TRBV4-1 NA CASSQDRLGDGYTF TGCGCCAGCAGCCAAGATCGCCTCGGGGATGGCTACACCTTC
TRBJ2-1 NA TRBV6-4 TRBD2 CASSAIRGLGYNEQFF TGTGCCAGCAGTGCCATCAGGGGACTAGGGTACAATGAGCAGTTCTTC
TRBJ2-7 NA TRBV9 NA CASSLNPGVYEQYF TGTGCCAGCAGCCTGAACCCGGGGGTATACGAGCAGTACTTC
TRBJ1-4 NA TRBV7-2 NA CASSSQDAGEKLFF TGTGCCAGCAGCTCCCAGGACGCCGGTGAAAAACTGTTTTTT
TRBJ2-7 once TRBV4-3 TRBD2 CASSQGSGSAYEQYF TGCGCCAGCAGCCAAGGGAGCGGGAGCGCCTACGAGCAGTACTTC
TRBJ2-2 NA TRBV5-1 NA CASSLLSPAILNTGELFF TGCGCCAGCAGCTTGTTATCCCCAGCGATTCTTAACACCGGGGAGCTGTTTTTT